This T cell receptor (beta chain) was identified in a study of monozygotic twins with inflammatory bowel disease. Study-level findings and limits: Findings did not support one strong IBD-associated signal or clonotype. Researchers reported no repertoire similarity difference between concordant and discordant twins, possibly from limited power.

Each of the TCR libraries took roughly 3,700 ng of total RNA. TCRdb reprocessed the 5' RACE reads; each CDR3 protein has one entry and no DNA is given. Recorded for this sample: fewer than 200,000 distinct CDR3 sequences. Germline loops: CDR1 MNHEY, CDR2 SMNVEV (reference sequence). This CDR3 comprises 15 residues. In the case of this clonotype: Its antigen is still unknown.

This TCR was sampled from a human donor with ulcerative colitis or Crohn's disease, or a healthy co-twin of an affected twin (not recorded which). The rearrangement links TRBV27 to TRBJ2-1; TCRdb's D call of TRBD2 is untestable without DNA. The sequencing input was blood. The CDR3 loop reads CASSLAGGPRNEQFF.